This is a list of T cell receptor beta chains from one sample in a study of blood T cell repertoires in COVID-19. Profiling relied on immunoSEQ multiplex PCR, and the TCRdb table lists in-frame clones only, not all of them. The sample includes over 100,000 clones, approximately 90% of them seen just once. Material: peripheral blood. These receptors all come from a man between 40 and 49 years old with acute or convalescent COVID-19. CDR3s include the opening cysteine and the closing phenylalanine or tryptophan. D genes are given only for firm matches. The size field is filled for only some rows; it gives once, few, many or a size class.

cdr3_nt cdr3_aa d_call j_call clone_size v_call
TGCGCCAGCAGCCAGGGACAGGACTCTGGAAACACCATATATTTT CASSQGQDSGNTIYF TRBD1 TRBJ1-3 - TRBV4-1
TGTGCCAGCAGTGAAACCGGGACAGAGAATTCACCCCTCCACTTT CASSETGTENSPLHF TRBD1 TRBJ1-6 - TRBV9
TGCGCCAGCACCCTTGGAGCGGGACAAGAGACCCAGTACTTC CASTLGAGQETQYF TRBD2 TRBJ2-5 once TRBV4-1
TGTGCCAGCAGTCCGCGGCAACACACAGATACGCAGTATTTT CASSPRQHTDTQYF - TRBJ2-3 - TRBV27
TGTGCCAGCAGTCGTCAGGGTTACGAGCAGTACTTC CASSRQGYEQYF - TRBJ2-7 - TRBV6-6
TGTGCCAGCAGCTTAGGTTCGGCAGGTAGTGGCTACACCTTC CASSLGSAGSGYTF - TRBJ1-2 - TRBV11-2
TGCGCCAGCAGCCAAGAGAGGAGCGGGGGGGGCTACAATGAGCAGTTCTTC CASSQERSGGGYNEQFF TRBD2 TRBJ2-1 - TRBV4-3
TGTGCCAGCAGCTACGGACAGGCTAAAGCTTTCTTT CASSYGQAKAFF TRBD1 TRBJ1-1 - TRBV6-5
TGTGCCAGCAGCCAGGTCGGTCAGCCCCAGCATTTT CASSQVGQPQHF - TRBJ1-5 - TRBV3-1/TRBV3-2
TGTGCCAGCTCACAATCGGGACAGGGCTGGAATGAGCAGTTCTTC CASSQSGQGWNEQFF TRBD1 TRBJ2-1 once TRBV18
TGTGCCAGTAGGACCACAGCGAACACTGAAGCTTTCTTT CASRTTANTEAFF - TRBJ1-1 - TRBV19
TGCGCCAGCAAAGACAGGGGATACGAGCAGTACTTC CASKDRGYEQYF TRBD1 TRBJ2-7 - TRBV10-2
TGCGCCAGCAGCTTGGTCGGGGCAACTAATGAAAAACTGTTTTTT CASSLVGATNEKLFF - TRBJ1-4 - TRBV5-1
TGTGCCAGCAGCTCGACGGGGGGGAACACTGAAGCTTTCTTT CASSSTGGNTEAFF - TRBJ1-1 - TRBV11-3
TGTGCCAGCAGCCAGGACTATCCCTACGAGCAGTACTTC CASSQDYPYEQYF - TRBJ2-7 once TRBV7-9
TGTGCCACCAGCAGAGTTAACGGTGAAGCTTTCTTT CATSRVNGEAFF - TRBJ1-1 - TRBV15
TGTGCCAGCAGTTTATCTGGGGGCAGGGTAGATTACGAGCAGTACTTC CASSLSGGRVDYEQYF - TRBJ2-7 - TRBV27
TGTGCCAGCAGTGGGGGTCGGGGGTTTTCACAAGAGACCCAGTACTTC CASSGGRGFSQETQYF - TRBJ2-5 - TRBV5-4
TGCGCCAGCAGCCAAAGACTAGGGGAAGATACGCAGTATTTT CASSQRLGEDTQYF - TRBJ2-3 - TRBV4-1
TGTGCCAGCAGTTACTCACAGGGGAGGACTGAAGCTTTCTTT CASSYSQGRTEAFF TRBD1 TRBJ1-1 - TRBV6-5
TGTGCCAGCAGGGGGACAGGGGGTACCGCTGAAGCTTTCTTT CASRGTGGTAEAFF TRBD1 TRBJ1-1 - TRBV25-1
TGTGCCAGCAGCCCCTTTTCCCAGGGCTCCTACGAGCAGTACTTC CASSPFSQGSYEQYF - TRBJ2-7 - TRBV7-9
TGTGCCAGCAGCCCGAGGCCTGGGTGGGATACGCAGTATTTT CASSPRPGWDTQYF - TRBJ2-3 - TRBV3-1/TRBV3-2